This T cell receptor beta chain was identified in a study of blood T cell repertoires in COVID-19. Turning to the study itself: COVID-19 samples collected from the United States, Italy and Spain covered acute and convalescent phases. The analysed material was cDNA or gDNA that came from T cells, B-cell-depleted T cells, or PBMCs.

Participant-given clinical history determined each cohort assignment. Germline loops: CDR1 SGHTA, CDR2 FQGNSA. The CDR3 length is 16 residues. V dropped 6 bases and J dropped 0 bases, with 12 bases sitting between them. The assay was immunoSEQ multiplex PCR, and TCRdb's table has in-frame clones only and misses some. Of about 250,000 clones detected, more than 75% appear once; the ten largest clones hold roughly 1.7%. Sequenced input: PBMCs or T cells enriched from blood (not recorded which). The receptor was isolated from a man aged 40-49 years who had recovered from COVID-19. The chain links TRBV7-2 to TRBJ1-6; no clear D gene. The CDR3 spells CASSPTAGSYNSPLHF. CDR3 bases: TGTGCCAGCAGTCCGACCGCGGGCTCCTATAATTCACCCCTCCACTTT.